This TCR beta chain was recorded in a study of blood T cell repertoires in COVID-19. Looking at the study overall: Samples of COVID-19 (acute and convalescent) were obtained from the United States, Italy and Spain. PBMCs, B-cell-depleted T cells, or T cells were the source of the cDNA or gDNA that made up the material.

Original processing notes: Counts of nucleated cells, estimated from reference gene primer amplification, were obtained. The table came from immunoSEQ multiplex PCR; TCRdb's copy has only in-frame clones and leaves some out. V and J calls and clone size come straight from that table; D and trimming were deduced from the DNA. Of over 60,000 clones in the sample, about 80% were seen once. Sequencing input: peripheral blood. The sequence was collected from a man older than 75 with active COVID-19.

This CDR3 is CASSQAGGPYNEQFF. The CDR3 coding sequence is TGTGCCAGCAGCCAAGCGGGGGGGCCCTACAATGAGCAGTTCTTC. The rearrangement joins TRBV7-2 to TRBJ2-1, with 10 bases identical to TRBD2. Per the germline V gene, CDR1 is SGHTA and CDR2 is FQGNSA. With V trimmed by 5 bases and J by 2 bases, 3 bases remained unmatched. This CDR3 is 15 amino acids long.